This T cell receptor (beta chain) was observed in a study of cytomegalovirus exposure and HLA in healthy donors. Of note for this clone: Antigen unknown.

13 Jbeta primers and 60 Vbeta primers were used for the PCR. TCRdb's table, derived via immunoSEQ multiplex PCR, lists solely in-frame clones and lacks some. The sample holds a few hundred thousand clones, roughly 85% seen once. Trimming stripped 1 base from V and 6 bases from J, with 12 bases between. This CDR3 is 14 amino acids long. The germline V gene encodes CDR1 MDHEN and CDR2 SYDVKM. Study outcomes and limitations: TCR beta sequences reportedly predicted the HLA-A and HLA-B alleles of most subjects accurately.

The source is a young man in good health and CMV-seronegative. The specimen sequenced was PBMCs. This chain connects TRBV28 to TRBJ2-5; no definite D call. CDR3 nucleotide sequence: TGTGCCAGCAGTTTATCCCTCGCAGGAAAGACCCAGTACTTC. Protein: CASSLSLAGKTQYF.